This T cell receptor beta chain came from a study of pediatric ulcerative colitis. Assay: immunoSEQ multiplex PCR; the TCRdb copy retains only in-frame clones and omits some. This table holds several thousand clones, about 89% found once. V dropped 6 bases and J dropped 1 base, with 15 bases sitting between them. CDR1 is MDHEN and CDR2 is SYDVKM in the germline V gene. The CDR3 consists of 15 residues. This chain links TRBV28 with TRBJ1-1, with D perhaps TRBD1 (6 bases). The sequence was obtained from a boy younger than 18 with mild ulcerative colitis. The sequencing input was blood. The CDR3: CASRLIQGANTEAFF. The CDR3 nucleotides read TGTGCCAGCAGGCTTATACAGGGCGCGAACACTGAAGCTTTCTTT.